The rows below give T cell receptor beta chains drawn from one sample of a study of blood T cell repertoires in COVID-19. Profiled with immunoSEQ multiplex PCR; TCRdb holds only in-frame clones, not every one. This table has 200,000 or so clones, roughly 90% appearing once. Sequencing was performed on peripheral blood. Receptor source: a man aged 45-65 years with COVID-19, enrolled during active disease. Both conserved end residues are part of each CDR3. The D gene is left open where the match is weak. Expanded clones are given a class, and other clones once, few, many or no size at all.

V: TRBV5-8; size: .; D: .; J: TRBJ2-1; DNA: TGTGCCAGCAGCTTGGGTTACCTAGACAATGAGCAGTTCTTC; CDR3: CASSLGYLDNEQFF
V: TRBV6-6; size: .; D: TRBD2; J: TRBJ2-1; DNA: TGTGCCATCCAAGACCCGACTAGCGGGCTTTTTGAGCAGTTCTTC; CDR3: CAIQDPTSGLFEQFF
V: TRBV12-3/TRBV12-4; size: .; D: .; J: TRBJ1-4; DNA: TGTGCCAGCAGCGTTAATGAAAAACTGTTTTTT; CDR3: CASSVNEKLFF
V: TRBV20-1; size: .; D: TRBD2; J: TRBJ2-5; DNA: TGCAGTGCTAGTAGTCTAGCGGGAGTGGCGGAGACCCAGTACTTC; CDR3: CSASSLAGVAETQYF
V: TRBV7-9; size: .; D: TRBD1; J: TRBJ2-3; DNA: TGTGCCAGCAGCCCAGGGACAGGGGGCCTCACAGATACGCAGTATTTT; CDR3: CASSPGTGGLTDTQYF
V: TRBV4-2; size: .; D: TRBD1; J: TRBJ2-5; DNA: TGTGCCAGCAGCTCACAGGGGTTAGAGACCCAGTACTTC; CDR3: CASSSQGLETQYF
V: TRBV7-8; size: .; D: TRBD1; J: TRBJ2-6; DNA: TGTGCCAGCAGGTGGACAGGGGGCGGGTTATCTGGGGCCAACGTCCTGACTTTC; CDR3: CASRWTGGGLSGANVLTF
V: TRBV18; size: once; D: .; J: TRBJ2-1; DNA: TGTGCCAGCTCACCGGGTCTAGATATCGCGTACAATGAGCAGTTCTTC; CDR3: CASSPGLDIAYNEQFF
V: TRBV6-1; size: .; D: TRBD1; J: TRBJ1-4; DNA: TGTGCCAGCAGTGCCGGGACAGGCTATGCCACAACTAATGAAAAACTGTTTTTT; CDR3: CASSAGTGYATTNEKLFF
V: TRBV28; size: .; D: .; J: TRBJ1-4; DNA: TGTGCCAGCTCAGTTTCCATTGAAAAACTGTTTTTT; CDR3: CASSVSIEKLFF
V: TRBV15; size: .; D: TRBD2; J: TRBJ2-1; DNA: TGTGCCACCAGCAGAGATTACGGGGGGAGTTACAATGAGCAGTTCTTC; CDR3: CATSRDYGGSYNEQFF
V: TRBV7-8; size: .; D: .; J: TRBJ2-7; DNA: TGTGCCAGCAGCGCCCGCCCCAGGCCCACGGCCTACGAGCAGTACTTC; CDR3: CASSARPRPTAYEQYF
V: TRBV27; size: .; D: TRBD1; J: TRBJ2-2; DNA: TGTGCCAGCCAGGACAGGGCGGGCGGGGAGCTGTTTTTT; CDR3: CASQDRAGGELFF
V: TRBV5-1; size: .; D: .; J: TRBJ1-4; DNA: TGCGCCAGCAGCTTGATGGGCACCTCAAATGAAAAACTGTTTTTT; CDR3: CASSLMGTSNEKLFF
V: TRBV19; size: .; D: TRBD2; J: TRBJ2-1; DNA: TGTGCCGCCGGAAGCGGGGGGCTCGGGAATGAGCAGTTCTTC; CDR3: CAAGSGGLGNEQFF
V: TRBV3-1/TRBV3-2; size: .; D: TRBD1; J: TRBJ2-5; DNA: TGTGCCAGCAGCCCCTTCCCGAAGACAGGGTTACACGAGACCCAGTACTTC; CDR3: CASSPFPKTGLHETQYF
V: TRBV5-1; size: .; D: TRBD2; J: TRBJ2-2; DNA: TGCGCCAGCAGCTTGGGGACTAGCGGGAGAGGCACCGGGGAGCTGTTTTTT; CDR3: CASSLGTSGRGTGELFF
V: TRBV7-9; size: .; D: .; J: TRBJ2-3; DNA: TGTGCCAGCAGCCAGAAAGTGGCAGATACGCAGTATTTT; CDR3: CASSQKVADTQYF
V: TRBV6-1; size: .; D: .; J: TRBJ1-6; DNA: TGTGCCAGCAGTGAAGACAATAATTCACCCCTCCACTTT; CDR3: CASSEDNNSPLHF
V: TRBV6-2/TRBV6-3; size: .; D: TRBD2; J: TRBJ2-3; DNA: TGTGCCAGCAGTTACTCAAGGCTAGCGGGACCCCCAGATACGCAGTATTTT; CDR3: CASSYSRLAGPPDTQYF
V: TRBV11-1; size: .; D: TRBD2; J: TRBJ2-7; DNA: TGTGCCAGCAGCCCACTGGGTTTAGCGGGATCCTACGAGCAGTACTTC; CDR3: CASSPLGLAGSYEQYF
V: TRBV4-1; size: .; D: TRBD1; J: TRBJ1-6; DNA: TGCGCCAGCAGCCAAGAACAGGGGGCTTATTCACCCCTCCACTTT; CDR3: CASSQEQGAYSPLHF
V: TRBV6-5; size: once; D: TRBD1; J: TRBJ2-3; DNA: TGTGCCAGCATATCAGGACAGGGGGCTTCAGATACGCAGTATTTT; CDR3: CASISGQGASDTQYF
V: TRBV6-5; size: .; D: .; J: TRBJ1-6; DNA: TGTGCCAGGACAGGTTGGGTCGCCTATAATTCACCCCTCCACTTT; CDR3: CARTGWVAYNSPLHF
V: TRBV7-8; size: .; D: .; J: TRBJ2-7; DNA: TGTGCCAGCAGCTTCGACACTCTGAGCGAGCAGTACTTC; CDR3: CASSFDTLSEQYF
V: TRBV2; size: .; D: .; J: TRBJ1-4; DNA: TGTGCCAGCAGTGAAGCGCCCCAGGGCGAAAAACTGTTTTTT; CDR3: CASSEAPQGEKLFF
V: TRBV19; size: .; D: TRBD1; J: TRBJ2-2; DNA: TGTGCCAGTAGTCCGCGACAGGGAGCTACCGGGGAGCTGTTTTTT; CDR3: CASSPRQGATGELFF
V: TRBV6-2/TRBV6-3; size: .; D: TRBD2; J: TRBJ2-1; DNA: TGTGCCAGCAGCCTCCTCGGGGCCAGCGGGAGTGGAAATGAGCAGTTCTTC; CDR3: CASSLLGASGSGNEQFF
V: TRBV7-9; size: .; D: TRBD1; J: TRBJ1-5; DNA: TGTGCCAGCAGCTTCGCGACAGGGGACAATCAGCCCCAGCATTTT; CDR3: CASSFATGDNQPQHF
V: TRBV5-6; size: .; D: TRBD1; J: TRBJ1-2; DNA: TGTGCCAGCAGCCCGGGGACAGGGGGCCGGGGCTACACCTTC; CDR3: CASSPGTGGRGYTF
V: TRBV6-1; size: .; D: TRBD1; J: TRBJ2-7; DNA: TGTGCCAGCAGTGCCAGGGGACAGGGTTTCGGCGAGCAGTACTTC; CDR3: CASSARGQGFGEQYF
V: TRBV19; size: .; D: TRBD1; J: TRBJ1-1; DNA: TGTGCCAGTAGTATAGCGCACAGGGGGCAGACTGAAGCTTTCTTT; CDR3: CASSIAHRGQTEAFF